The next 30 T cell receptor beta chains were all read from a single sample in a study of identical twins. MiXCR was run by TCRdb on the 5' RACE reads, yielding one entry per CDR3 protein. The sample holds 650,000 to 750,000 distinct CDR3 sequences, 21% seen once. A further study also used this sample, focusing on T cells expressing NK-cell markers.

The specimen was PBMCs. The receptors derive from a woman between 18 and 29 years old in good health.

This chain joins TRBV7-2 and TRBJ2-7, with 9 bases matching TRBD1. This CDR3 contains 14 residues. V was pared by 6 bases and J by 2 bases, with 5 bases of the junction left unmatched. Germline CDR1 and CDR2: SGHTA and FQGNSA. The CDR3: CASRKGQGTYEQYF. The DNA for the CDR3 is TGTGCCAGCAGGAAGGGACAGGGCACCTACGAGCAGTACTTC.

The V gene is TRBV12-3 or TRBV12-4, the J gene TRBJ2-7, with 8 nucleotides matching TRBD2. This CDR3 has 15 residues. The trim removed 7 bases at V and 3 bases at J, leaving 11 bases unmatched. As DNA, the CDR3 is TGTGCCAGCACCAGATCCGGGACTAGGGACTACGAGCAGTACTTC. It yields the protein CASTRSGTRDYEQYF.

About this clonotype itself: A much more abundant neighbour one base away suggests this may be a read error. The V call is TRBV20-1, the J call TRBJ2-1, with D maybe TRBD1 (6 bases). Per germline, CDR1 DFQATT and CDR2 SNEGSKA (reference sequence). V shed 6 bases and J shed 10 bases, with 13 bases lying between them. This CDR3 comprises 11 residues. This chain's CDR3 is CSASHREEQFF. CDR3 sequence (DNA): TGCAGTGCAAGTCACAGGGAAGAGCAGTTCTTC.

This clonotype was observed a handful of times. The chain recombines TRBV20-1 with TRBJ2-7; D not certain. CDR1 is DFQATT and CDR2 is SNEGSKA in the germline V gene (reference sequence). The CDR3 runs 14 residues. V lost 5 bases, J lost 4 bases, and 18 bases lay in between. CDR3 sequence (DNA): TGCAGTGCTCGGCCCGCCGGCAAAGGGTACGAGCAGTACTTC. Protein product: CSARPAGKGYEQYF.

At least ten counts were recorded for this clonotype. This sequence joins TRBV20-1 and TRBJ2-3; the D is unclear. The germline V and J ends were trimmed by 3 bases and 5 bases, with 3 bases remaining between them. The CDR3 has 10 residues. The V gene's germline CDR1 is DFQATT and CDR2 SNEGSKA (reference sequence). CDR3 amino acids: CSASRDTQYF. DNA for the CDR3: TGCAGTGCTAGCCGAGATACGCAGTATTTT.

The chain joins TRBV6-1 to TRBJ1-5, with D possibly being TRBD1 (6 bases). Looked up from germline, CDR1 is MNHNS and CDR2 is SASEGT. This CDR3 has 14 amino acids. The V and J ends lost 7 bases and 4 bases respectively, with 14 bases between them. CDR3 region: CASKAGAGNQPQHF. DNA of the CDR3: TGTGCCAGCAAAGCGGGGGCAGGGAATCAGCCCCAGCATTTT.

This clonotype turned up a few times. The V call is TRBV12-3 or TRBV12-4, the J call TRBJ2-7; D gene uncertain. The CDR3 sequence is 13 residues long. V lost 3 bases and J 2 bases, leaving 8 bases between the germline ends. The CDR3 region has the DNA TGTGCCAGCAGTTTCGTCTCGACCTACGAGCAGTACTTC. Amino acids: CASSFVSTYEQYF.

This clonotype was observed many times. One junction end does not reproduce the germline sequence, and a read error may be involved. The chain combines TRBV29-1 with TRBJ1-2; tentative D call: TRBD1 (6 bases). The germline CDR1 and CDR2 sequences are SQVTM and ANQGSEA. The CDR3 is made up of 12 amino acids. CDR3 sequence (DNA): TGCAGCGTCGAAGACAGGATCTATGGCTACACCTTC. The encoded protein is CSVEDRIYGYTF.

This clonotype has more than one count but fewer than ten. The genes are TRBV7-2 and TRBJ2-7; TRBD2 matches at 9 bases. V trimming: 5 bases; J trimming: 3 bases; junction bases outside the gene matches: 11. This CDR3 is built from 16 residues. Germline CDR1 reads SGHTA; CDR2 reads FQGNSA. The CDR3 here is CASSIPSGTSIYEQYF. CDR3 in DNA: TGTGCCAGCAGCATACCGTCCGGGACTAGCATCTACGAGCAGTACTTC. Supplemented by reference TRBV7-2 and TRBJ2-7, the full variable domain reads GAGVSQSPSNKVTEKGKDVELRCDPISGHTALYWYRQSLGQGLEFLIYFQGNSAPDKSGLPSDRFSAERTGGSVSTLTIQRTQQEDSAVYLCASSIPSGTSIYEQYFGPGTRLTVT.

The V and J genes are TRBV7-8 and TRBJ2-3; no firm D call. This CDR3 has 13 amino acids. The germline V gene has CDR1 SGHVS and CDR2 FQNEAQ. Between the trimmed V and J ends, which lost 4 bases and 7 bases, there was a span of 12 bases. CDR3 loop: CASSSPSRNTQYF. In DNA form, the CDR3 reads TGTGCCAGCAGCTCTCCCTCGAGGAATACGCAGTATTTT.

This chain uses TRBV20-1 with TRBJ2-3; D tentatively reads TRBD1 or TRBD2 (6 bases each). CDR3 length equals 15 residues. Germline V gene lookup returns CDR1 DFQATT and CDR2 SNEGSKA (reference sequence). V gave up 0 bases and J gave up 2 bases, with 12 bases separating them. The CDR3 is CSARDPGASTDTQYF. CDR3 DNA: TGCAGTGCTAGAGATCCGGGGGCGTCCACAGATACGCAGTATTTT.

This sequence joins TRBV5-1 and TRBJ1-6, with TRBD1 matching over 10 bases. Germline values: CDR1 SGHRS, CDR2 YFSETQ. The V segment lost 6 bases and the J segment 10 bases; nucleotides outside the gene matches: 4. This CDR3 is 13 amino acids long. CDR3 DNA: TGCGCCAGCAAGGGGACAGGGGACTCACCCCTCCACTTT. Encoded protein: CASKGTGDSPLHF.

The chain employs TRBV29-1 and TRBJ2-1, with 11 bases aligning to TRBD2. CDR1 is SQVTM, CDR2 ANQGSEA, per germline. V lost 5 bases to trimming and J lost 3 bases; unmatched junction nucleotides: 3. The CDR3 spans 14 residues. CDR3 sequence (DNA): TGCAGCGTTCTTAGCGGGAGGGACTACAATGAGCAGTTCTTC. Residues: CSVLSGRDYNEQFF.

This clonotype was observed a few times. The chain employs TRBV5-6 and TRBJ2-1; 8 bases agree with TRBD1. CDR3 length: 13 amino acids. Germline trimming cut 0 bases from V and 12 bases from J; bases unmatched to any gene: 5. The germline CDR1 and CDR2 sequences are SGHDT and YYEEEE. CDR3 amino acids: CASSLVGQDVQFF. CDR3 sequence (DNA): TGTGCCAGCAGCTTGGTGGGACAGGACGTGCAGTTCTTC.

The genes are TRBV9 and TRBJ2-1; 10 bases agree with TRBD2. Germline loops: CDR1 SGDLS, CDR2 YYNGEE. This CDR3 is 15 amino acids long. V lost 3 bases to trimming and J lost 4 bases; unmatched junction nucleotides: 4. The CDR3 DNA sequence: TGTGCCAGCAGCGACCCTAGCGGGGGTTACAATGAGCAGTTCTTC. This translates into CASSDPSGGYNEQFF.

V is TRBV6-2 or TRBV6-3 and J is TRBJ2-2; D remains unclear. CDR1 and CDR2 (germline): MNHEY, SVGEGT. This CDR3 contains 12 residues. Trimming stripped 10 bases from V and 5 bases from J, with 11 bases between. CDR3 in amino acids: CAISRRTGELFF. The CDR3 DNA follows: TGTGCCATCTCTAGAAGGACCGGGGAGCTGTTTTTT.

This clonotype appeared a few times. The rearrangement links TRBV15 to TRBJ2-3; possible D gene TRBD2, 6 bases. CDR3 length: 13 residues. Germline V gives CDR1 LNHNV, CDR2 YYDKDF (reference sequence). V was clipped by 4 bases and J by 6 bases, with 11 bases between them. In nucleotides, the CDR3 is TGTGCCACCAGCACCCCCCGGGGGGATACGCAGTATTTT. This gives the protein CATSTPRGDTQYF. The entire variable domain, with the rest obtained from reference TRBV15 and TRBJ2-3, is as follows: DAMVIQNPRYQVTQFGKPVTLSCSQTLNHNVMYWYQQKSSQAPKLLFHYYDKDFNNEADTPDNFQSRRPNTSFCFLDIRSPGLGDTAMYLCATSTPRGDTQYFGPGTRLTVL.

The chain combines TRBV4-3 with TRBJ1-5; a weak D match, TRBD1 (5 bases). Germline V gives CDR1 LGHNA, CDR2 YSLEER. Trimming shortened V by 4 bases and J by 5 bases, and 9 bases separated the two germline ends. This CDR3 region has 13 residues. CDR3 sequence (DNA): TGCGCCAGCAGCCGCTTCAGGGATCAGCCCCAGCATTTT. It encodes CASSRFRDQPQHF.

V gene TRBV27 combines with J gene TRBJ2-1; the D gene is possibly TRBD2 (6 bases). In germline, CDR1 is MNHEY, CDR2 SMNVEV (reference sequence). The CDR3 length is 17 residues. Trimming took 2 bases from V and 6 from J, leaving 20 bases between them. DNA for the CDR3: TGTGCCAGCAGTTTAACTTATCTGGAGGGAATAGTCAATGAGCAGTTCTTC. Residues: CASSLTYLEGIVNEQFF.

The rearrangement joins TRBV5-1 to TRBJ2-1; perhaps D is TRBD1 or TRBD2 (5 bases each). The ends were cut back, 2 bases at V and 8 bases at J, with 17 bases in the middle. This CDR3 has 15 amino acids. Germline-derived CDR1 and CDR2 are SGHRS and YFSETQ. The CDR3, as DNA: TGCGCCAGCAGCTTATCCTTACGAGGGGCGCATGAGCAGTTCTTC. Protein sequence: CASSLSLRGAHEQFF.

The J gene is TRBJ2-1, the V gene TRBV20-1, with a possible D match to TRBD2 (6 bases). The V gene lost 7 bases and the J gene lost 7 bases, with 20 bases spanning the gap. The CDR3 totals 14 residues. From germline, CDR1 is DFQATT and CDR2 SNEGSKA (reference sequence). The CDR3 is CSGGRTRGTNEQFF. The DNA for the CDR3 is TGCAGTGGGGGCCGGACTCGCGGGACGAATGAGCAGTTCTTC.

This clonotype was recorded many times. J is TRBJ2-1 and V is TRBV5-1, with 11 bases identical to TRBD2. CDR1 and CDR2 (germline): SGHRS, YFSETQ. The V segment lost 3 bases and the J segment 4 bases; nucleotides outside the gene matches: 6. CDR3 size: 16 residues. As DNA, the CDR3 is TGCGCCAGCAGCTCCTTGACTAGCGGGGCGTACAATGAGCAGTTCTTC. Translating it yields CASSSLTSGAYNEQFF.

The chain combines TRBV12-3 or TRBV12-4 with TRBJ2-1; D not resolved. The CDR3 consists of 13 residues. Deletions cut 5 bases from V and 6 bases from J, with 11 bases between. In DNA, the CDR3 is TGTGCCAGCAGTCCCCCCCCCCTCAATGAGCAGTTCTTC. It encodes CASSPPPLNEQFF.

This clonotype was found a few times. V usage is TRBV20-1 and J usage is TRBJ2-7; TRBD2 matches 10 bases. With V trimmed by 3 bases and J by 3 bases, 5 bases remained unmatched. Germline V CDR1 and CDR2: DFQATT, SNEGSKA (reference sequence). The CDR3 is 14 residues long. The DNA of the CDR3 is TGCAGTGCTAGTCTTTCTAGCGGGGGCTACGAGCAGTACTTC. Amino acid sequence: CSASLSSGGYEQYF.

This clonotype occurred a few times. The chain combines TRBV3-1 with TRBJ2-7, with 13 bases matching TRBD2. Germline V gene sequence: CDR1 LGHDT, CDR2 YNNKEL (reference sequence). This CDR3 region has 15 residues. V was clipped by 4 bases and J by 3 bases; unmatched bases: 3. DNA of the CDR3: TGTGCCAGCAGCCTTGGGACTAGCGGGGTCTACGAGCAGTACTTC. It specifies CASSLGTSGVYEQYF.

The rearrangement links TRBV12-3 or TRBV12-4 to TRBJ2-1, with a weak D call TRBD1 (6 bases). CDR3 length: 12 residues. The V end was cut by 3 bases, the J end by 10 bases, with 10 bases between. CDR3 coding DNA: TGTGCCAGCAGTTTTACAGGGAGCGAGCAGTTCTTC. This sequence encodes CASSFTGSEQFF.

The CDR3 sequence: CASSYSVTGGHYEQYF. CDR3 coding DNA: TGTGCCAGCAGTTACTCTGTGACAGGGGGCCACTACGAGCAGTACTTC. This rearrangement joins TRBV6-5 to TRBJ2-7; 10 positions match TRBD1. The germline gives CDR1 MNHEY, CDR2 SVGAGI. The CDR3 has 16 amino acids. V lost 0 bases to trimming and J lost 3 bases; unmatched junction nucleotides: 5.

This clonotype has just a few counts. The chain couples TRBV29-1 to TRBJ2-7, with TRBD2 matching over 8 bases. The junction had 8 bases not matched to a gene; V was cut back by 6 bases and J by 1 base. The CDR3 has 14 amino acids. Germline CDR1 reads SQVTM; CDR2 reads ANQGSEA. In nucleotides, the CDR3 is TGCAGCGTCGAGCCAGCGGGGGAATCCTACGAGCAGTACTTC. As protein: CSVEPAGESYEQYF.

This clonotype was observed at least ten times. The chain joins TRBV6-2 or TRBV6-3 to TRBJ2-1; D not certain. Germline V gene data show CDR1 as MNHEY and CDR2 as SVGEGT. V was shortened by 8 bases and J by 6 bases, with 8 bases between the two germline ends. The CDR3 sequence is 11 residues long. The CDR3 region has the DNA TGTGCCAGCGGCTTCGGCAATGAGCAGTTCTTC. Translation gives CASGFGNEQFF.

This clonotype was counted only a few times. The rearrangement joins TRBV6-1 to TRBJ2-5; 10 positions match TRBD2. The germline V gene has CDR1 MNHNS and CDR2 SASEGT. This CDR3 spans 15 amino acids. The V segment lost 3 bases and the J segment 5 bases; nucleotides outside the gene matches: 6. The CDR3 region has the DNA TGTGCCAGCAGTGAGGTAGCGGGAGGTGGGGAGACCCAGTACTTC. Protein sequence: CASSEVAGGGETQYF.